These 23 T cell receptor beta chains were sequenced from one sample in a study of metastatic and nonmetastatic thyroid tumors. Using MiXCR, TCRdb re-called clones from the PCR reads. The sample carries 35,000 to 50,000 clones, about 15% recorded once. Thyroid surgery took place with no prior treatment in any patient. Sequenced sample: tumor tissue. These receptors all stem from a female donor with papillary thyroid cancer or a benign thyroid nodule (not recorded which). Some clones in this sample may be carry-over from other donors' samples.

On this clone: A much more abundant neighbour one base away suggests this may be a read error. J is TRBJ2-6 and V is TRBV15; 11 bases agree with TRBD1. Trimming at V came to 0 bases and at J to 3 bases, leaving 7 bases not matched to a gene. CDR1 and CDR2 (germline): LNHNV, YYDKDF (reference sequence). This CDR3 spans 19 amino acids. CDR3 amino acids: CATSRDLDRGRFGANVLTF. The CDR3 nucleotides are TGTGCCACCAGCAGAGATCTGGACAGGGGGCGTTTTGGGGCCAACGTCCTGACTTTC.

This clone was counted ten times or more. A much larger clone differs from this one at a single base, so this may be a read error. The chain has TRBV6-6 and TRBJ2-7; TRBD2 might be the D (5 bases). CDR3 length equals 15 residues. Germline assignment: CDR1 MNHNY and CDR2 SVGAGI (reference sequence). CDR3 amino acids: CGSSYSGSAEYEQYF. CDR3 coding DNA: TGTGGCAGCAGTTATTCGGGGTCCGCAGAGTACGAGCAGTACTTC.

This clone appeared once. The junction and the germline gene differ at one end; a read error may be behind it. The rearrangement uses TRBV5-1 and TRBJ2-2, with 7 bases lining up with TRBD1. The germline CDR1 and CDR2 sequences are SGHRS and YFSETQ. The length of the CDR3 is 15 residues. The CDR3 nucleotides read TGCGCCAGCAGCGATGACAGGGCACGAACCGTGGAGCTTTTTTTT. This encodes CASSDDRARTVELFF. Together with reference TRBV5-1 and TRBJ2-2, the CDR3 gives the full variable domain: KAGVTQTPRYLIKTRGQQVTLSCSPISGHRSVSWYQQTPGQGLQFLFEYFSETQRNKGNFPGRFSGRQFSNSRSEMNVSTLELGDSALYLCASSDDRARTVELFFGEGSRLTVL.

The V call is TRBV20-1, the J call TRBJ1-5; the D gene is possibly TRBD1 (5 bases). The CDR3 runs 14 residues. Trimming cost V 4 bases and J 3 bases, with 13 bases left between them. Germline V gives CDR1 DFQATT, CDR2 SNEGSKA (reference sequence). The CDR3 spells CSAKSWGNNQPQHF. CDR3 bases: TGCAGTGCTAAGTCATGGGGGAACAATCAGCCCCAGCATTTT.

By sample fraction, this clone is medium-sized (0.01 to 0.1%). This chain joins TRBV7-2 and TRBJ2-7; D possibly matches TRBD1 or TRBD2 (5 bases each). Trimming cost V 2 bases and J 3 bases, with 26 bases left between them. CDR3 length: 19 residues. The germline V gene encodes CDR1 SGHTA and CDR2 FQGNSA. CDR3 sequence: CASSLSPGWGPTLDYEQYF. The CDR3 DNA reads TGTGCCAGCAGCTTATCCCCAGGTTGGGGACCTACTCTCGACTACGAGCAGTACTTC.

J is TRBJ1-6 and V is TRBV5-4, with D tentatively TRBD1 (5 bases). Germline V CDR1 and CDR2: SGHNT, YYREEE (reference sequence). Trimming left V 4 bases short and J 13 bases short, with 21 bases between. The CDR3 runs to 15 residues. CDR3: CASSRGDGEGYPLHF. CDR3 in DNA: TGTGCCAGCAGCCGTGGGGACGGTGAGGGGTACCCCCTCCACTTT.

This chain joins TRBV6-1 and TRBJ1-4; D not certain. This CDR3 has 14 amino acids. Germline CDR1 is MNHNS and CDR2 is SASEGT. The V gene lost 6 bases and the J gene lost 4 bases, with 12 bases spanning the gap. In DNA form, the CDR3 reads TGTGCCAGCAGCCTAAGTGGCGATAATGAAAAACTGTTTTTT. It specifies CASSLSGDNEKLFF.

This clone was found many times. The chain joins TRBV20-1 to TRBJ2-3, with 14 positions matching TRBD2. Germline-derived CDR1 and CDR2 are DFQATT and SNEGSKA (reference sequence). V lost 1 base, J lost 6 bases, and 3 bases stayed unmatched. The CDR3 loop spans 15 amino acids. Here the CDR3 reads CSARGLAGGWDTQYF. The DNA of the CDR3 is TGCAGTGCTAGAGGACTAGCGGGAGGGTGGGATACGCAGTATTTT.

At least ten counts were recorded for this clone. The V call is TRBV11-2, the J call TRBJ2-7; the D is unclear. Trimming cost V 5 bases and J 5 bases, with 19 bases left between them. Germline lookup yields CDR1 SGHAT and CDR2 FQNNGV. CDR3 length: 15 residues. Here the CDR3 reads CASSLGSGPNDEQYF. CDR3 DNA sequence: TGTGCCAGCAGCCTGGGATCTGGACCCAACGACGAGCAGTACTTC.

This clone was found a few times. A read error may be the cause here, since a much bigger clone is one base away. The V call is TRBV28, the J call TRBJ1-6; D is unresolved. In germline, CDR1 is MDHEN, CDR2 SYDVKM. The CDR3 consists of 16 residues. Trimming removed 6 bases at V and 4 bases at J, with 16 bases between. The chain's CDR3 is CASRATAASYNSPLHF. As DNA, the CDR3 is TGTGCCAGCAGGGCCACCGCTGCCAGTTATAATTCACCCCTCCACTTT.

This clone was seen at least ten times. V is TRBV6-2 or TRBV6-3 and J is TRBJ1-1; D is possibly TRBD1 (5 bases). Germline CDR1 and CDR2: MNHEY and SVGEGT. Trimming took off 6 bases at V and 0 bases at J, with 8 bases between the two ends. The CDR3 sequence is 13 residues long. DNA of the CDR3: TGTGCCAGCAGGCGGGGGTTGAACACTGAAGCTTTCTTT. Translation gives CASRRGLNTEAFF.

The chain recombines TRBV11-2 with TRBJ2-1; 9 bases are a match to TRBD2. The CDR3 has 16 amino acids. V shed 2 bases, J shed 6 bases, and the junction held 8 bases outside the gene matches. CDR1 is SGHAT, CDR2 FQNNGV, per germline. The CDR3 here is CASSLFLAGGGNEQFF. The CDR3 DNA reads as TGTGCCAGCAGCTTATTTCTTGCGGGAGGGGGCAATGAGCAGTTCTTC.

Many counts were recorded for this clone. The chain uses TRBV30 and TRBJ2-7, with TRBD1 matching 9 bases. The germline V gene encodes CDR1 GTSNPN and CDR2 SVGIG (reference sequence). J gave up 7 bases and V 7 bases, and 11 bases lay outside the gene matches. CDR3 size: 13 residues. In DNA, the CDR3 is TGTGCCTTGGATACACAGGGGGCTGGAGAGCAGTACTTC. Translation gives CALDTQGAGEQYF.

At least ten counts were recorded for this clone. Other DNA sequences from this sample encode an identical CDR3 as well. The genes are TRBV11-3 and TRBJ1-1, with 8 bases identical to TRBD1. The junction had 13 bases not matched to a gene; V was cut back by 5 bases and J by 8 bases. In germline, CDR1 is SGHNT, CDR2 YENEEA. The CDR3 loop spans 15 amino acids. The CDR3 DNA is TGTGCCAGCAGCCCCCAGGACAGGGTCGGTGACGAAGCTTTCTTT. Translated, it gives CASSPQDRVGDEAFF.

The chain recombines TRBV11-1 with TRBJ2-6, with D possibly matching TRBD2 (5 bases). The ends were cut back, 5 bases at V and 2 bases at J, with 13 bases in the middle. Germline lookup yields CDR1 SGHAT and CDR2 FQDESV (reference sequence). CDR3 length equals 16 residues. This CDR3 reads CASSPVREPGANVLTF. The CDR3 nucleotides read TGTGCCAGCAGCCCAGTCCGGGAACCTGGGGCCAACGTCCTGACTTTC. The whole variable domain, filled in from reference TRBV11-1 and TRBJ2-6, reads EAEVAQSPRYKITEKSQAVAFWCDPISGHATLYWYRQILGQGPELLVQFQDESVVDDSQLPKDRFSAERLKGVDSTLKIQPAELGDSAMYLCASSPVREPGANVLTFGAGSRLTVL.

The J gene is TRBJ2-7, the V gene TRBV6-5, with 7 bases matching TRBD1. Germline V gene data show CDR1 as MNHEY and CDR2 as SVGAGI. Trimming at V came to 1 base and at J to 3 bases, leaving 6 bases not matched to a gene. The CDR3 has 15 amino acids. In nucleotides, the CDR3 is TGTGCCAGCAGTTACTGTAGGGGGCGGAGCTACGAGCAGTACTTC. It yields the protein CASSYCRGRSYEQYF.

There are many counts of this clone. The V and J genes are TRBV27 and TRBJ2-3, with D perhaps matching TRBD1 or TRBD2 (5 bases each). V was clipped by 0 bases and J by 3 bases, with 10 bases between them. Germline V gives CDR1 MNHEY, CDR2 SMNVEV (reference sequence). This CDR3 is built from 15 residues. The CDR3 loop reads CASSLSGGSTDTQYF. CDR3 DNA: TGTGCCAGCAGTTTATCTGGGGGTTCGACAGATACGCAGTATTTT.

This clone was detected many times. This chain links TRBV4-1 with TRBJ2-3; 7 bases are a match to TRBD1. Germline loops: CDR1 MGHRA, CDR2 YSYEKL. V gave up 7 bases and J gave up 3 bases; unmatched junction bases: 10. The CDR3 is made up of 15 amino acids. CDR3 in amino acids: CASTSGGRGTDTQYF. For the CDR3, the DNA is TGCGCCAGCACTTCAGGGGGAAGGGGGACAGATACGCAGTATTTT.

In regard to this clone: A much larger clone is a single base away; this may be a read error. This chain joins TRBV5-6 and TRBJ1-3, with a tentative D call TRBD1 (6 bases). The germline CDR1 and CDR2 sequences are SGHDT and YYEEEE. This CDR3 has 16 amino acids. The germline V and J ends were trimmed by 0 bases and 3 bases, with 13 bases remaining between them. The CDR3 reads CASSLEGHNCGNTIYF. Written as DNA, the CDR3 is TGTGCCAGCAGCTTGGAGGGACATAACTGTGGAAACACCATATATTTT.

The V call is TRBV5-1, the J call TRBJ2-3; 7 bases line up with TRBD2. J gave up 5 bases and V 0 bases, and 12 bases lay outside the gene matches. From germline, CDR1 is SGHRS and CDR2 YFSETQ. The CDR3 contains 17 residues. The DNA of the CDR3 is TGCGCCAGCAGCTTGGTTCGGGGGGAGGTAGGCAAAGATACGCAGTATTTT. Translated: CASSLVRGEVGKDTQYF.

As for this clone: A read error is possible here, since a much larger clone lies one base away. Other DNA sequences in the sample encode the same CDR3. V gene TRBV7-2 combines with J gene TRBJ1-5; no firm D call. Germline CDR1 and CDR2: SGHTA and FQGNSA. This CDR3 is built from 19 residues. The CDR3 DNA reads TGTGCCAGCAGCTTAGCTAAATCAGAAATAACGTTTAGCAACCAGCCCCAGCATTTT. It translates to CASSLAKSEITFSNQPQHF.

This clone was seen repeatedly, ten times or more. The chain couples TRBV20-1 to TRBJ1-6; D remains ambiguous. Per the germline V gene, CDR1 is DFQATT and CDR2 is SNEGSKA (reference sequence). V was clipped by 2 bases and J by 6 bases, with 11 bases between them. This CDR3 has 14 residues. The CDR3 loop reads CSARTSYLNSPLHF. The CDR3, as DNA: TGCAGTGCTAGAACTTCCTACCTTAATTCACCCCTCCACTTT.

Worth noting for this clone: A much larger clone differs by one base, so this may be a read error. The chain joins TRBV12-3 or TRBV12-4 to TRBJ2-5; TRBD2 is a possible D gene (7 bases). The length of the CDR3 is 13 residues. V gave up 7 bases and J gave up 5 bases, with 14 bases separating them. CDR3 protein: CASIHRGGETQYF. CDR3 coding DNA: TGTGCCAGCATCCATAGGGGGGGGGAGACCCAGTACTTC.